The T cell receptor (beta chain) under discussion was sequenced for a study of tissue T cells after allogeneic stem cell transplantation. Broader study findings: Across patients, clones rarely overlapped, yet motif clusters were shared tissue-specifically.

Germline assignment: CDR1 MNHEY and CDR2 SVGAGI. Trimming removed 1 base at V and 5 bases at J, with 8 bases between. The CDR3 runs to 13 residues. Clones were read by immunoSEQ multiplex PCR, and TCRdb kept only the in-frame ones, dropping some. The sample contains around 1,400 clones, approximately 79% of which appear only once. This clone has only a few counts. Antigen: not known. The chain employs TRBV6-5 and TRBJ1-1; tentatively, D is TRBD1 (5 bases). This material consisted of spleen tissue, taken at autopsy. This TCR came from a male patient at least 60 years old with steroid-refractory graft-versus-host disease after an allogeneic stem cell transplant. Certain T cells may be donor cells from the graft. The CDR3 region is CASSYWGGTEAFF. DNA of the CDR3: TGTGCCAGCAGTTACTGGGGGGGGACTGAAGCTTTCTTT.